These 28 T cell receptor beta chains originate from one sample sequenced in a study of blood T cell repertoires in COVID-19. Clones were sequenced by immunoSEQ multiplex PCR, and TCRdb holds only the in-frame ones, with some missing. The sample has approximately 50,000 clones, approximately 80% seen once; the top ten hold approximately 7%. Input material: peripheral blood. The receptors here all came from a man in his 70s with active COVID-19.

In its sample, this clone was seen once. The rearrangement joins TRBV28 to TRBJ1-2; tentatively, D is TRBD1 (6 bases). Deletions cut 3 bases from V and 2 bases from J, with 7 bases between. This CDR3 is 13 amino acids long. The germline CDR1 and CDR2 sequences are MDHEN and SYDVKM. The CDR3 DNA is TGTGCCAGCAGTTTTACAGGGAACTATGGCTACACCTTC. The encoded protein is CASSFTGNYGYTF.

The J gene is TRBJ1-1, the V gene TRBV7-9; no definite D call. This CDR3 is 12 amino acids long. CDR1 SEHNR and CDR2 FQNEAQ come from the germline V gene (reference sequence). The V end was cut by 1 base, the J end by 10 bases, with 10 bases between. The DNA of the CDR3 is TGTGCCAGCAGCTTAGGCTCGGAGGGAGCTTTCTTT. The encoded protein is CASSLGSEGAFF.

The rearrangement uses TRBV27 and TRBJ1-1; no clear D. The CDR3 consists of 16 residues. The ends were cut back, 5 bases at V and 1 base at J, with 17 bases in the middle. In germline, CDR1 is MNHEY, CDR2 SMNVEV (reference sequence). The CDR3: CASSIIPTTANTEAFF. In DNA, the CDR3 is TGTGCCAGCAGTATAATCCCGACGACTGCGAACACTGAAGCTTTCTTT.

This clone occurred once. The genes are TRBV7-2 and TRBJ2-1; maybe TRBD1 (5 bases). The CDR3 contains 13 residues. Germline V gene data show CDR1 as SGHTA and CDR2 as FQGNSA. The V end was cut by 5 bases, the J end by 8 bases, with 13 bases between. The CDR3 DNA reads as TGTGCCAGCAGCCGCGTAATCAGGGATGAGCAGTTCTTC. It yields the protein CASSRVIRDEQFF.

This sequence joins TRBV9 and TRBJ2-2; tentatively, D is TRBD2 (5 bases). Germline-derived CDR1 and CDR2 are SGDLS and YYNGEE. V gave up 2 bases and J gave up 2 bases, with 16 bases separating them. This CDR3 has 17 residues. Written as DNA, the CDR3 is TGTGCCAGCAGCGTCTTCTTGGACGGGGTCAACACCGGGGAGCTGTTTTTT. This codes for CASSVFLDGVNTGELFF.

This clone was picked up one time. The chain couples TRBV7-9 to TRBJ2-7; 10 bases are a match to TRBD1. V shed 5 bases, J shed 1 base, and the junction held 8 bases outside the gene matches. Germline assignment: CDR1 SEHNR and CDR2 FQNEAQ (reference sequence). The length of the CDR3 is 16 residues. The DNA of the CDR3 is TGTGCCAGCAGCCGCCGCCGGGACAGGGGTTCCTACGAGCAGTACTTC. This encodes CASSRRRDRGSYEQYF.

The J gene is TRBJ1-2, the V gene TRBV7-8, with a weak D call TRBD1 (5 bases). Trimming stripped 6 bases from V and 4 bases from J, with 9 bases between. The CDR3 runs 12 residues. CDR1 is SGHVS, CDR2 FQNEAQ, per germline. The CDR3 loop reads CASSLDSYGYTF. The CDR3 coding sequence is TGTGCCAGCAGTCTCGACAGCTATGGCTACACCTTC.

V is TRBV18 and J is TRBJ2-7; D is ambiguous. The CDR3 spans 13 residues. The germline CDR1 and CDR2 sequences are KGHSH and LQKENI. The V gene lost 0 bases and the J gene lost 3 bases, with 6 bases spanning the gap. The CDR3 DNA reads as TGTGCCAGCTCACCACCTGCCAGCTACGAGCAGTACTTC. Amino acids: CASSPPASYEQYF.

This rearrangement joins TRBV19 to TRBJ1-1; D gene unclear. Germline-derived CDR1 and CDR2 are LNHDA and SQIVND (reference sequence). CDR3 length equals 13 residues. The V end lost 8 bases, the J end lost 1 base, and 11 bases lay between the germline ends. The CDR3 DNA follows: TGTGCCAGTTATGCAGGCGCGAACACTGAAGCTTTCTTT. Its protein product is CASYAGANTEAFF.

This chain joins TRBV7-3 and TRBJ1-1; D not resolved. Germline values: CDR1 SGHTA, CDR2 FQGTGA. The length of the CDR3 is 15 residues. The ends were cut back, 1 base at V and 3 bases at J, with 12 bases in the middle. The CDR3: CASSLMATSDTEAFF. DNA for the CDR3: TGTGCCAGCAGCTTAATGGCGACATCCGACACTGAAGCTTTCTTT.

V is TRBV30 and J is TRBJ1-1, with TRBD1 matching over 12 bases. The trim removed 2 bases at V and 9 bases at J, leaving 4 bases unmatched. CDR3 length: 13 amino acids. The germline CDR1 and CDR2 sequences are GTSNPN and SVGIG (reference sequence). CDR3 nucleotide sequence: TGTGCCTGGAGTCGGGACAGGGGGCTAAAAGCTTTCTTT. Its protein is CAWSRDRGLKAFF.

This chain uses TRBV5-5 with TRBJ1-4, with TRBD1 matching 7 bases. V shed 4 bases, J shed 6 bases, and the junction held 9 bases outside the gene matches. Germline V gene lookup returns CDR1 SGHKS and CDR2 YYEKEE (reference sequence). The CDR3 totals 15 residues. This chain's CDR3 is CASSLGTERYEKLFF. The CDR3 nucleotides read TGTGCCAGCAGCCTGGGGACAGAACGGTATGAAAAACTGTTTTTT. The whole variable domain, remainder taken from reference TRBV5-5 and TRBJ1-4, is DAGVTQSPTHLIKTRGQQVTLRCSPISGHKSVSWYQQVLGQGPQFIFQYYEKEERGRGNFPDRFSARQFPNYSSELNVNALLLGDSALYLCASSLGTERYEKLFFGSGTQLSVL.

The chain uses TRBV6-2 or TRBV6-3 and TRBJ2-7; D may be TRBD1 (5 bases). The ends were cut back, 4 bases at V and 3 bases at J, with 13 bases in the middle. Germline loops: CDR1 MNHEY, CDR2 SVGEGT. This CDR3 comprises 14 residues. Here the CDR3 DNA reads TGTGCCAGCAGTTCGCCTCAAGGGGACTACGAGCAGTACTTC. It is translated as CASSSPQGDYEQYF.

The chain recombines TRBV6-5 with TRBJ1-1; 9 bases line up with TRBD1. V dropped 4 bases and J dropped 11; count of bases not matched to a gene: 11. The CDR3 totals 14 residues. Germline V CDR1 and CDR2: MNHEY, SVGAGI. The CDR3 bases are TGTGCCAGCAGTTCGACCGGGACAGGGTGGCCGGCTTTCTTT. This gives the protein CASSSTGTGWPAFF.

The rearrangement links TRBV30 to TRBJ2-4; no reliable D call. The CDR3 is made up of 14 amino acids. CDR1 is GTSNPN and CDR2 is SVGIG in the germline V gene (reference sequence). Trimming removed 0 bases from V and 8 bases from J, with 14 bases in between. CDR3 region: CAWSVPRIFYIQYF. In DNA, the CDR3 is TGTGCCTGGAGTGTGCCCAGGATTTTTTACATTCAGTACTTC.

The chain couples TRBV4-1 to TRBJ1-1, with a tentative D call TRBD1 (6 bases). V was clipped by 0 bases and J by 5 bases, with 13 bases between them. Germline V gives CDR1 MGHRA, CDR2 YSYEKL. The CDR3 has 15 amino acids. DNA of the CDR3: TGCGCCAGCAGCCAAGACAGGCAGGGGAGTACTGAAGCTTTCTTT. Protein sequence: CASSQDRQGSTEAFF.

This chain uses TRBV5-1 with TRBJ1-2, with 9 bases fitting TRBD1. The CDR3 sequence is 13 residues long. Germline values: CDR1 SGHRS, CDR2 YFSETQ. V dropped 4 bases and J dropped 5; count of bases not matched to a gene: 3. In DNA, the CDR3 is TGCGCCAGCAGCCCCGGGACAGGGTATGGCTACACCTTC. Protein sequence: CASSPGTGYGYTF.

J is TRBJ1-3 and V is TRBV5-5; maybe TRBD1 (5 bases). Trimming pared 1 base from V and 0 bases from J, leaving 14 bases between. The CDR3 runs to 17 residues. The germline V gene encodes CDR1 SGHKS and CDR2 YYEKEE (reference sequence). The CDR3 nucleotides are TGTGCCAGCAGCTTGTCGGCACAGGCCTACTCTGGAAACACCATATATTTT. This codes for CASSLSAQAYSGNTIYF. The full variable domain, its missing parts supplied by reference TRBV5-5 and TRBJ1-3, is DAGVTQSPTHLIKTRGQQVTLRCSPISGHKSVSWYQQVLGQGPQFIFQYYEKEERGRGNFPDRFSARQFPNYSSELNVNALLLGDSALYLCASSLSAQAYSGNTIYFGEGSWLTVV.

This rearrangement joins TRBV6-4 to TRBJ1-6; weak D call: TRBD1 (6 bases). The CDR3 is 14 residues long. V lost 3 bases, J lost 10 bases, and 13 bases lay in between. The germline CDR1 and CDR2 sequences are MRHNA and SNTAGT. The DNA for the CDR3 is TGTGCCAGCAGTGAGGGCAGGGGACGCTCACCCCTCCACTTT. It specifies CASSEGRGRSPLHF.

This clone showed up just a few times. In DNA form, the CDR3 reads TGTGCCATCAGTGAGTCTCGACAGGGTAGCAATCAGCCCCAGCATTTT. This translates into CAISESRQGSNQPQHF. The chain recombines TRBV10-3 with TRBJ1-5, with 7 bases identical to TRBD1. Germline V gene sequence: CDR1 ENHRY, CDR2 SYGVKD. The CDR3 covers 16 residues. V shed 0 bases and J 0 bases; nucleotides not matched to a gene: 2.

There are a few counts of this clone. The chain combines TRBV4-1 with TRBJ2-7; D may be TRBD1 (6 bases). This CDR3 spans 15 amino acids. Per the germline V gene, CDR1 is MGHRA and CDR2 is YSYEKL. The V and J ends lost 2 bases and 1 base respectively, with 12 bases between them. The CDR3 here is CASSQRWQGSYEQYF. The CDR3 DNA follows: TGCGCCAGCAGCCAAAGGTGGCAGGGGTCCTACGAGCAGTACTTC.

CDR3 sequence reads: CASSQEIRQGNTIYF. The CDR3 DNA reads as TGTGCCAGCAGCCAAGAAATAAGACAGGGAAACACCATATATTTT. This chain uses TRBV3-1 (or the pseudogene TRBV3-2) with TRBJ1-3, with a possible D match to TRBD1 (5 bases). Germline values: CDR1 LGHDT, CDR2 YNNKEL (reference sequence). CDR3 length equals 15 residues. V gave up 0 bases and J gave up 4 bases, with 10 bases separating them.

This chain connects TRBV5-1 to TRBJ2-2, with 7 bases fitting TRBD1. V shed 2 bases, J shed 9 bases, and the junction held 1 base outside the gene matches. Per the germline V gene, CDR1 is SGHRS and CDR2 is YFSETQ. The CDR3 is 12 residues long. This chain's CDR3 is CASSLQGRELFF. CDR3 nucleotides: TGCGCCAGCAGCTTACAGGGGCGGGAGCTGTTTTTT.

The V gene is TRBV29-1, the J gene TRBJ2-5; 9 nucleotides line up with TRBD1. The CDR3 loop spans 13 amino acids. The trim removed 6 bases at V and 6 bases at J, leaving 8 bases unmatched. The germline V gene encodes CDR1 SQVTM and CDR2 ANQGSEA. The CDR3: CSVQGQGTKTQYF. The CDR3 nucleotides read TGCAGCGTACAGGGACAGGGCACGAAGACCCAGTACTTC.

The V call is TRBV5-4, the J call TRBJ2-3, with 9 nucleotides matching TRBD2. Germline lookup yields CDR1 SGHNT and CDR2 YYREEE (reference sequence). This CDR3 has 19 residues. V was pared by 4 bases and J by 3 bases, with 18 bases of the junction left unmatched. The chain's CDR3 is CASSRRAGGMFQNTDTQYF. CDR3 DNA: TGTGCCAGCAGCCGGCGGGCGGGGGGGATGTTTCAGAATACAGATACGCAGTATTTT.

This chain connects TRBV9 to TRBJ2-3; 11 positions match TRBD1. Trimming at V came to 4 bases and at J to 3 bases, leaving 4 bases not matched to a gene. CDR3 length: 15 amino acids. Germline V gives CDR1 SGDLS, CDR2 YYNGEE. CDR3 residues: CASSFRDRGTDTQYF. Here the CDR3 DNA reads TGTGCCAGCAGCTTCCGGGACAGGGGGACAGATACGCAGTATTTT.

This chain connects TRBV6-1 to TRBJ1-2; TRBD1 might be the D (5 bases). The CDR3 runs to 15 residues. Trimming pared 2 bases from V and 1 base from J, leaving 11 bases between. Germline lookup yields CDR1 MNHNS and CDR2 SASEGT. The CDR3 region is CASSERAGNNYGYTF. CDR3 coding DNA: TGTGCCAGCAGTGAAAGGGCAGGGAATAACTATGGCTACACCTTC.

The chain links TRBV28 to TRBJ2-7; D is perhaps TRBD2 (6 bases). With 6 bases removed from V and 5 bases from J, the gap between germline ends came to 17 bases. The CDR3 length is 14 residues. The germline V gene encodes CDR1 MDHEN and CDR2 SYDVKM. The CDR3 DNA is TGTGCCAGCAGCCCTGGGGGGACCCGTGACGAGCAGTACTTC. Encoded protein: CASSPGGTRDEQYF.